This T cell receptor beta chain was identified during a study of cytomegalovirus exposure and HLA in healthy donors. Regarding the study as a whole: Most observed TCR sequences were rare, whereas some public TCRs were detected in many donors.

CDR3 length: 14 amino acids. Trimming stripped 5 bases from V and 4 bases from J, with 14 bases between. CDR1 and CDR2 from the germline V gene are SGHAT and FQNNGV. Clones were sequenced by immunoSEQ multiplex PCR, and TCRdb holds only the in-frame ones, with some missing. Of fewer than 120,000 clones in the sample, roughly 90% were seen once. Notes on this clone: Its antigen remains unidentified.

Sequences were obtained from PBMCs. The gene calls are TRBV11-2 and TRBJ2-5; D might be TRBD2 (7 bases). The TCR comes from a woman aged 18-35 years in good health and CMV-seronegative. The CDR3 DNA is TGTGCCAGCAGCGGACTGGGAGGGGGAGAGACCCAGTACTTC. Translated, it gives CASSGLGGGETQYF. The full variable domain, in which reference TRBV11-2 and TRBJ2-5 provide the parts outside the CDR3, is EAGVAQSPRYKIIEKRQSVAFWCNPISGHATLYWYQQILGQGPKLLIQFQNNGVVDDSQLPKDRFSAERLKGVDSTLKIQPAKLEDSAVYLCASSGLGGGETQYFGPGTRLLVL.